A selection of T cell receptor beta chains follows, all from one sample in a study of blood T cell repertoires in COVID-19. Sequenced by immunoSEQ multiplex PCR; TCRdb stores in-frame clones only, minus some. The profile shows roughly 32,000 clones, 85% of them singletons. Sequenced input: peripheral blood. These receptors all stem from an elderly man with active COVID-19. CDR3s include the opening cysteine and the closing phenylalanine or tryptophan. The order of the fields is clone size, D gene, V gene, J gene, CDR3 DNA, CDR3 protein. D genes are given only for firm matches. The size field is filled for only some rows; it gives once, few, many or a size class.

abundance: .; d_gene: TRBD2; v_gene: TRBV25-1; j_gene: TRBJ2-5; CDR3nt: TGTGCCAGCAGTGAAGTTCGAGCGGGGGCTTTCCAAGAGACCCAGTACTTC; CDR3aa: CASSEVRAGAFQETQYF
abundance: .; d_gene: TRBD2; v_gene: TRBV9; j_gene: TRBJ2-1; CDR3nt: TGTGCCAGCAGCCCCGCAGCGGGGGTGTACAATGAGCAGTTCTTC; CDR3aa: CASSPAAGVYNEQFF
abundance: .; d_gene: .; v_gene: TRBV5-6; j_gene: TRBJ1-5; CDR3nt: TGTGCCAGCAGCTTCACGAGTAATCAGCCCCAGCATTTT; CDR3aa: CASSFTSNQPQHF
abundance: .; d_gene: TRBD2; v_gene: TRBV24-1; j_gene: TRBJ2-1; CDR3nt: TGTGCCACCAGTGATCGACTGACTAGCGGTGACAATGAGCAGTTCTTC; CDR3aa: CATSDRLTSGDNEQFF
abundance: .; d_gene: TRBD2; v_gene: TRBV3-1/TRBV3-2; j_gene: TRBJ2-5; CDR3nt: TGTGCCAGCAGCAAAGTCGGCGGGGGGGCCCCTAGTGTGGAGACCCAGTACTTC; CDR3aa: CASSKVGGGAPSVETQYF
abundance: .; d_gene: TRBD1; v_gene: TRBV5-6; j_gene: TRBJ2-7; CDR3nt: TGTGCCAGCAGTCGGGCAGGGGGCAGCGAGCAGTACTTC; CDR3aa: CASSRAGGSEQYF
abundance: .; d_gene: TRBD1; v_gene: TRBV5-1; j_gene: TRBJ2-7; CDR3nt: TGCGCCAGCAGCTTAGGACAGGCCTCCTACGAGCAGTACTTC; CDR3aa: CASSLGQASYEQYF
abundance: .; d_gene: .; v_gene: TRBV18; j_gene: TRBJ2-5; CDR3nt: TGTGCCAGCTCACCGCCGGGGACCCAGTACTTC; CDR3aa: CASSPPGTQYF
abundance: .; d_gene: TRBD2; v_gene: TRBV3-1/TRBV3-2; j_gene: TRBJ2-3; CDR3nt: TGTGCCAGCAGCCTCGGGGGGAGAGCCGATACGCAGTATTTT; CDR3aa: CASSLGGRADTQYF
abundance: few; d_gene: .; v_gene: TRBV5-6; j_gene: TRBJ1-6; CDR3nt: TGTGCCAGCAGCTTGAAGGAGGGTTTCTCCTATAATTCACCCCTCCACTTT; CDR3aa: CASSLKEGFSYNSPLHF
abundance: .; d_gene: .; v_gene: TRBV6-2/TRBV6-3; j_gene: TRBJ2-7; CDR3nt: TGTGCCAGCAGTTACCAGGGAGGATCCCTCTACGAGCAGTACTTC; CDR3aa: CASSYQGGSLYEQYF
abundance: .; d_gene: .; v_gene: TRBV19; j_gene: TRBJ2-5; CDR3nt: TGTGCCAGTAGTGGTCAAGCCGGGACTCAAGAGACCCAGTACTTC; CDR3aa: CASSGQAGTQETQYF
abundance: .; d_gene: .; v_gene: TRBV2; j_gene: TRBJ2-7; CDR3nt: TGTGCCACCAAAAGACTAGGGGAGCAGTACTTC; CDR3aa: CATKRLGEQYF
abundance: few; d_gene: .; v_gene: TRBV13; j_gene: TRBJ1-5; CDR3nt: TGTGCCAGCAGCTTACGGGGTAATTTTTCCCAGCCCCAGCATTTT; CDR3aa: CASSLRGNFSQPQHF
abundance: few; d_gene: .; v_gene: TRBV9; j_gene: TRBJ2-3; CDR3nt: TGTGCCAGCAGCCCCAGACTCCAATCAGCAGATACGCAGTATTTT; CDR3aa: CASSPRLQSADTQYF
abundance: .; d_gene: TRBD2; v_gene: TRBV24-1; j_gene: TRBJ2-1; CDR3nt: TGTGCCACCAGTGGGACTAGCGGGTTTGAGCAGTTCTTC; CDR3aa: CATSGTSGFEQFF
abundance: .; d_gene: .; v_gene: TRBV4-3; j_gene: TRBJ1-2; CDR3nt: TGCGCCAGCAGCCATTACACCGATAACTATGGCTACACCTTC; CDR3aa: CASSHYTDNYGYTF
abundance: .; d_gene: TRBD1; v_gene: TRBV3-1/TRBV3-2; j_gene: TRBJ1-4; CDR3nt: TGTGCCAGCGGTGCGACAGGGGTTGAAAAACTGTTTTTT; CDR3aa: CASGATGVEKLFF
abundance: few; d_gene: TRBD1; v_gene: TRBV5-1; j_gene: TRBJ1-2; CDR3nt: TGCGCCAGCAGCTTGGGACAGGGAGAAGATGGCTACACCTTC; CDR3aa: CASSLGQGEDGYTF
abundance: .; d_gene: TRBD2; v_gene: TRBV10-3; j_gene: TRBJ2-1; CDR3nt: TGTGCCATCAGTCCAGGGACTGGGGGGGATGAGCAGTTCTTC; CDR3aa: CAISPGTGGDEQFF
abundance: .; d_gene: .; v_gene: TRBV7-9; j_gene: TRBJ1-4; CDR3nt: TGTGCCAGCGGGGGGGGCCCTAATGAAAAACTGTTTTTT; CDR3aa: CASGGGPNEKLFF
abundance: .; d_gene: .; v_gene: TRBV7-3; j_gene: TRBJ2-2; CDR3nt: TGTGCCAGCAGCCTTGGGGCAGCGAACACCGGGGAGCTGTTTTTT; CDR3aa: CASSLGAANTGELFF
abundance: .; d_gene: TRBD2; v_gene: TRBV5-1; j_gene: TRBJ2-1; CDR3nt: TGCGCCAGCAGCCCGGGGGGGCTAAGCTCCTACAATGAGCAGTTCTTC; CDR3aa: CASSPGGLSSYNEQFF
abundance: .; d_gene: TRBD2; v_gene: TRBV11-2; j_gene: TRBJ2-3; CDR3nt: TGTGCCAGCAGCGTTGGCGAACTAGCGGGGGGAACCACAGATACGCAGTATTTT; CDR3aa: CASSVGELAGGTTDTQYF
abundance: .; d_gene: .; v_gene: TRBV6-1; j_gene: TRBJ1-3; CDR3nt: TGTGCCAGCAGTGAACTACCCTCTGGGGCGGCTGGAAACACCATATATTTT; CDR3aa: CASSELPSGAAGNTIYF
abundance: .; d_gene: TRBD2; v_gene: TRBV30; j_gene: TRBJ2-2; CDR3nt: TGTGCCGGGAGCGGGGGGGCGGACACCGGGGAGCTGTTTTTT; CDR3aa: CAGSGGADTGELFF
abundance: .; d_gene: TRBD1; v_gene: TRBV11-3; j_gene: TRBJ1-2; CDR3nt: TGTGCCAGCAGCCGGGACAGGGCAGAAGGCTACACCTTC; CDR3aa: CASSRDRAEGYTF
abundance: .; d_gene: TRBD1; v_gene: TRBV7-9; j_gene: TRBJ1-2; CDR3nt: TGTGCCAGCAGCCAGGGACAGGGGGCTTATGGCTACACCTTC; CDR3aa: CASSQGQGAYGYTF